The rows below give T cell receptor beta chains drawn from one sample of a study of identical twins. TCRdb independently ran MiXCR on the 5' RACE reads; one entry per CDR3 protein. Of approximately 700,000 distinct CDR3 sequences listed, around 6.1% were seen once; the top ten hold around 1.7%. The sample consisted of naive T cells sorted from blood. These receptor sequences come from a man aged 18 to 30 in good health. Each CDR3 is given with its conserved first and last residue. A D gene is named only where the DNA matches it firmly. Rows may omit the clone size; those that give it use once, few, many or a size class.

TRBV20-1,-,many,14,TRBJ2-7,CSARYGSGSYEQYF,TGCAGTGCTAGGTACGGGAGCGGGTCCTACGAGCAGTACTTC
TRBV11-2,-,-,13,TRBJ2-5,CASRLGNQETQYF,TGTGCCAGCAGGTTGGGGAACCAAGAGACCCAGTACTTC
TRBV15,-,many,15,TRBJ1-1,CATSREWAGNTEAFF,TGTGCCACCAGCAGAGAATGGGCGGGGAACACTGAAGCTTTCTTT
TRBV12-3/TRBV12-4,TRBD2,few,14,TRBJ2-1,CASSRRETNNEQFF,TGTGCCAGTTCTCGGCGGGAGACCAACAATGAGCAGTTCTTC
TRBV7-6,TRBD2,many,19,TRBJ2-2,CASSLSPSGRAQNTGELFF,TGTGCCAGCAGCTTATCCCCTAGCGGGAGGGCCCAGAACACCGGGGAGCTGTTTTTT
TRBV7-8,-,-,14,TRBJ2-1,CASSLGGLHNEQFF,TGTGCCAGCAGCTTGGGAGGTTTACACAATGAGCAGTTCTTC
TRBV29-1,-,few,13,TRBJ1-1,CSVVAGAGTEAFF,TGCAGCGTTGTGGCAGGGGCGGGCACTGAAGCTTTCTTT
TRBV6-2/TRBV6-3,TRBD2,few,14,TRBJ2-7,CASSYETSGYEQYF,TGTGCCAGCAGTTACGAGACTAGCGGGTACGAGCAGTACTTC
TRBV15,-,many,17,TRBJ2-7,CATSREGGTVLSYEQYF,TGTGCCACCAGCAGAGAAGGAGGGACGGTACTCTCCTACGAGCAGTACTTC
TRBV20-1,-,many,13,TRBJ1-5,CSASAVGSQPQHF,TGCAGTGCTAGTGCCGTGGGATCTCAGCCCCAGCATTTT
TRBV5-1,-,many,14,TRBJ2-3,CASSLELVTDTQYF,TGCGCCAGCAGCTTGGAACTAGTCACAGATACGCAGTATTTT
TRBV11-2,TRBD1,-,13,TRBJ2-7,CASSWDRGYEQYF,TGTGCCAGCAGCTGGGACAGGGGGTACGAGCAGTACTTC
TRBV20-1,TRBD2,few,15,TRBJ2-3,CSAQRTSGRGDTQYF,TGCAGTGCTCAAAGGACTAGCGGGAGGGGAGATACGCAGTATTTT
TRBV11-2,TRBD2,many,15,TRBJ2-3,CASSFGRAPTDTQYF,TGTGCCAGCAGCTTCGGGAGGGCCCCCACAGATACGCAGTATTTT
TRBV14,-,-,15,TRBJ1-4,CASSQGSWANEKLFF,TGTGCCAGCAGCCAGGGATCCTGGGCTAATGAAAAACTGTTTTTT
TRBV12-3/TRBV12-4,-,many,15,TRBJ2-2,CASSFWGLSTGELFF,TGTGCCAGCAGTTTCTGGGGGCTAAGCACCGGGGAGCTGTTTTTT
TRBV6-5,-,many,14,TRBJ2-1,CASSYSRGEGEQFF,TGTGCCAGCAGTTACTCGAGGGGGGAAGGGGAGCAGTTCTTC
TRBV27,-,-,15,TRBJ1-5,CASSSPSDIDQPQHF,TGTGCCAGCAGTTCGCCGTCTGACATAGATCAGCCCCAGCATTTT
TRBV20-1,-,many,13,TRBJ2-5,CSAPPGGQETQYF,TGCAGCGCCCCCCCGGGCGGCCAAGAGACCCAGTACTTC
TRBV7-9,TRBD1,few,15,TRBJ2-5,CASSVTGTAQETQYF,TGTGCCAGCAGCGTTACCGGGACAGCCCAAGAGACCCAGTACTTC
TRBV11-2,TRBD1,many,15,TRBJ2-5,CASSFIGQVRETQYF,TGTGCCAGCAGCTTTATCGGACAGGTTCGAGAGACCCAGTACTTC
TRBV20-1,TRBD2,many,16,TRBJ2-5,CSAIGLAGSREETQYF,TGCAGTGCGATCGGACTAGCGGGGTCTCGGGAAGAGACCCAGTACTTC
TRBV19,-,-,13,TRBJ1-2,CASIPAGLGPLTF,TGTGCCAGCATCCCGGCGGGGTTGGGGCCTCTCACCTTC
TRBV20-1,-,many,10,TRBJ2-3,CRERRDTQYF,TGCAGGGAACGGAGAGATACGCAGTATTTT
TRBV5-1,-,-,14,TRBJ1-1,CASRPGLGNTEAFF,TGCGCCAGCAGGCCAGGGTTGGGGAACACTGAAGCTTTCTTT
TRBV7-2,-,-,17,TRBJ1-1,CASSLVGLGGGNTEAFF,TGTGCCAGCAGCTTAGTTGGGCTAGGAGGGGGGAACACTGAAGCTTTCTTT
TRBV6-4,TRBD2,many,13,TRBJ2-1,CASSDWGGNEQFF,TGTGCCAGCAGTGACTGGGGGGGTAATGAGCAGTTCTTC
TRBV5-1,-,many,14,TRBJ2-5,CASRGAPNDETQYF,TGCGCCAGCAGGGGAGCGCCCAATGACGAGACCCAGTACTTC
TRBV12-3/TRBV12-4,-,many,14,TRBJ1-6,CASSPGQINSPLHF,TGTGCCAGCAGTCCCGGACAGATTAATTCACCCCTCCACTTT
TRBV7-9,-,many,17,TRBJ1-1,CASSSVRGAGYNTEAFF,TGTGCCAGCAGCTCGGTCCGGGGGGCAGGCTATAACACTGAAGCTTTCTTT
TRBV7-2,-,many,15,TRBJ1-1,CASSLARNRNTEAFF,TGTGCCAGCAGCTTAGCGAGAAACCGGAACACTGAAGCTTTCTTT
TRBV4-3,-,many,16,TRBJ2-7,CASSQGFSSISYEQYF,TGCGCCAGCAGCCAAGGATTTAGCAGCATCTCCTACGAGCAGTACTTC
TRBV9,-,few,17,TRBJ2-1,CASSVGALRNSYNEQFF,TGTGCCAGCAGCGTGGGGGCTTTGCGTAACTCCTACAATGAGCAGTTCTTC
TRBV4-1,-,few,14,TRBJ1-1,CASSPPLGFTEAFF,TGCGCCAGCAGCCCCCCCTTAGGGTTCACTGAAGCTTTCTTT
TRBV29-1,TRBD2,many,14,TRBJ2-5,CSVRLAGPMETQYF,TGCAGCGTTCGACTAGCGGGACCCATGGAGACCCAGTACTTC
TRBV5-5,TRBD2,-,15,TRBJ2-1,CASSLVQLAGDEQFF,TGTGCCAGCAGCTTGGTCCAACTAGCGGGAGATGAGCAGTTCTTC
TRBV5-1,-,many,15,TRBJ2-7,CASSLDSPGQDEQYF,TGCGCCAGCAGCTTGGATTCCCCGGGTCAGGACGAGCAGTACTTC
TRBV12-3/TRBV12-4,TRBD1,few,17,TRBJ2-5,CASSLSSGQGIRETQYF,TGTGCCAGCAGTTTATCCTCGGGACAGGGGATTCGAGAGACCCAGTACTTC
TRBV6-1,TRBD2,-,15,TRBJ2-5,CASRQSTGGQETQYF,TGTGCCAGCAGACAATCCACGGGGGGCCAAGAGACCCAGTACTTC
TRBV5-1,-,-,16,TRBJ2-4,CASSLGWDLAKNIQYF,TGCGCCAGCAGCTTGGGGTGGGATCTAGCCAAAAACATTCAGTACTTC
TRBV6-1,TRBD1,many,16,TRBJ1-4,CASSSFGQGKNEKLFF,TGTGCCAGCAGCTCCTTCGGACAGGGGAAGAATGAAAAACTGTTTTTT
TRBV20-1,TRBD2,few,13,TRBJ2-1,CSASAGGPREQFF,TGCAGTGCTAGTGCGGGAGGGCCGCGGGAGCAGTTCTTC
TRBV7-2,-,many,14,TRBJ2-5,CASSQGRREETQYF,TGTGCCAGCAGCCAAGGACGGAGAGAAGAGACCCAGTACTTC
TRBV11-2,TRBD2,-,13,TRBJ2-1,CASRLIAGGHQFF,TGTGCCAGCAGACTAATAGCGGGAGGGCACCAGTTCTTC
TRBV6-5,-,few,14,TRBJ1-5,CASSYSSANQPQHF,TGTGCCAGCAGTTACTCGTCGGCGAATCAGCCCCAGCATTTT
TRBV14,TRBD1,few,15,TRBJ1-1,CASSLRTGLRTEAFF,TGTGCCAGCAGCCTCCGGACAGGTTTAAGGACTGAAGCTTTCTTT
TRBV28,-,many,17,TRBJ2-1,CATNPSAGTTSYNEQFF,TGTGCCACCAACCCCTCAGCCGGGACAACCTCCTACAATGAGCAGTTCTTC
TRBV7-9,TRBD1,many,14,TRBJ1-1,CASSEGQLNTEAFF,TGTGCCAGCAGCGAGGGACAGTTGAACACTGAAGCTTTCTTT
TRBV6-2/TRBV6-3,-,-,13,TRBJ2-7,CASSYWTGYEQYF,TGTGCCAGCAGTTACTGGACGGGCTACGAGCAGTACTTC
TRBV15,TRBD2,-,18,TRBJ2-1,CATSGLQPSGRENNEQFF,TGTGCCACCAGCGGATTGCAACCGAGCGGGAGGGAAAACAATGAGCAGTTCTTC